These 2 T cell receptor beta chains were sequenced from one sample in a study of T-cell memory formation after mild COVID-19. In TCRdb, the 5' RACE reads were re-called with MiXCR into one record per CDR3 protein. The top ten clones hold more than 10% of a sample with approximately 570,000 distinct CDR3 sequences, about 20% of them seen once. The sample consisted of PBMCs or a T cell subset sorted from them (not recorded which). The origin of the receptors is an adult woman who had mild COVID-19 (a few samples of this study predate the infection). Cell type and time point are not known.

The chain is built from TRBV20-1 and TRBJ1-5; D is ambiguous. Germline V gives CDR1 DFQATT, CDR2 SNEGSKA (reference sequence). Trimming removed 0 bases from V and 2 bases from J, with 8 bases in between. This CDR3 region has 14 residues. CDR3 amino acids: CSAREPWGNQPQHF. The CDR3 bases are TGCAGTGCTAGAGAACCTTGGGGCAATCAGCCCCAGCATTTT.

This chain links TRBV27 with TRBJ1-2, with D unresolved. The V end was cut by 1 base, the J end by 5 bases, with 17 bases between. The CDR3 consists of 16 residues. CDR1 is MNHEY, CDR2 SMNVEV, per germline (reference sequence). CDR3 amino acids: CASSLLFPAAGYGYTF. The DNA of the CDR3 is TGTGCCAGCAGTTTATTATTCCCCGCAGCAGGATATGGCTACACCTTC.